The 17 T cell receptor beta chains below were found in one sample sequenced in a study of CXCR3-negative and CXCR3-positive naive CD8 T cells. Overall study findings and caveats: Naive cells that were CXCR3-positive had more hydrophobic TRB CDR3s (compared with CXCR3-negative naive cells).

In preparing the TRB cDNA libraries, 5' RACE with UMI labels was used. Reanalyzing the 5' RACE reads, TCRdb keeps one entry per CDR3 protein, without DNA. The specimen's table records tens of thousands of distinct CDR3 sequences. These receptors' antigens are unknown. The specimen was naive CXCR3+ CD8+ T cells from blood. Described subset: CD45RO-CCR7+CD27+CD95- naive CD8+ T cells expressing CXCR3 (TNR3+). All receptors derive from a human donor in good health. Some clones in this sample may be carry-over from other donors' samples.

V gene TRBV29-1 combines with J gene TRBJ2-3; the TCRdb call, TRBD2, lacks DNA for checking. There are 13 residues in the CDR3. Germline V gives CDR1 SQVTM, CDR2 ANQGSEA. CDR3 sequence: CSVEERVTDTQYF.

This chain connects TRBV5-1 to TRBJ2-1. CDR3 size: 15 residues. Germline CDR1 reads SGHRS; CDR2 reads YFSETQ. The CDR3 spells CASSLGGSSYNEQFF.

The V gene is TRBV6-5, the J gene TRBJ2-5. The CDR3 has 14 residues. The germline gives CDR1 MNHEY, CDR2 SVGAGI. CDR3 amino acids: CASSYRSNQETQYF.

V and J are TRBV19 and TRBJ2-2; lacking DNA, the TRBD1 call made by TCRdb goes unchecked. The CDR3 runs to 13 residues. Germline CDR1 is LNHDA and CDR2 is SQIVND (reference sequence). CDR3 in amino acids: CASSTDRAGELFF.

The CDR3 spells CASSFGPGNEQFF. V and J are TRBV12-3 or TRBV12-4 and TRBJ2-1; TCRdb's D gene call, TRBD2, goes unchecked for lack of DNA. The CDR3 consists of 13 residues.

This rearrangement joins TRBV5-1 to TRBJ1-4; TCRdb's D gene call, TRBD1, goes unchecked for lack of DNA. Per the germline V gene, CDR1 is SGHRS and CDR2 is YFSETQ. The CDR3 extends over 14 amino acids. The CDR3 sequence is CASSLGGTNEKLFF.

The CDR3 is CASSWAGEQFF. The V and J genes are TRBV7-9 and TRBJ2-1; the TCRdb call, TRBD2, lacks DNA for checking. Germline CDR1 reads SEHNR; CDR2 reads FQNEAQ (reference sequence). CDR3 size: 11 residues.

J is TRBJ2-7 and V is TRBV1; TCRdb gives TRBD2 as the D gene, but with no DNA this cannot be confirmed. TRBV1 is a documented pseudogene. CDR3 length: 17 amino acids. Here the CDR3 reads CTSSLQGGLAGDYEQYF.

The CDR3 here is CASSGWDSHSLANYGYTF. The genes are TRBV12-3 or TRBV12-4 and TRBJ1-2; TCRdb selects TRBD1, and the lack of DNA leaves this call unchecked. This CDR3 contains 18 residues.

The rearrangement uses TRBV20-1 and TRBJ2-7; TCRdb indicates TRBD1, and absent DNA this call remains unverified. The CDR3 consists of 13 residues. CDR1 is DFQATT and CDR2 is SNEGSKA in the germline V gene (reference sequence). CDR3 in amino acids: CSASLSALYEQYF.

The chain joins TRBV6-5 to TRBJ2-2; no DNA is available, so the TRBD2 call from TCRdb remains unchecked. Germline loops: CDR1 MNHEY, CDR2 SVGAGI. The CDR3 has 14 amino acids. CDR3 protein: CASSYSSDYGELFF.

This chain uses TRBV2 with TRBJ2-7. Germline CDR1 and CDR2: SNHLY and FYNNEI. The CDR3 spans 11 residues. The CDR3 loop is CASSGSEEQYF.

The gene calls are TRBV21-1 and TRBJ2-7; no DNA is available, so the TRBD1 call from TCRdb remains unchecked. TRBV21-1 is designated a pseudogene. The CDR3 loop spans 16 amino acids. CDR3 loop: CASSRVPGQESYEQYF.

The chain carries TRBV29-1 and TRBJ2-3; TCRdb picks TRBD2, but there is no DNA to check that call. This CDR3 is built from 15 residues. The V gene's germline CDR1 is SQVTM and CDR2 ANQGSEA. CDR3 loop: CSVVPGTSGTDTQYF.

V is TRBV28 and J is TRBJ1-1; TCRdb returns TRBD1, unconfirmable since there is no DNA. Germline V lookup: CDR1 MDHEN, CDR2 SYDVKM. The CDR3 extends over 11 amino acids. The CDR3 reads CASSYARGDFF.

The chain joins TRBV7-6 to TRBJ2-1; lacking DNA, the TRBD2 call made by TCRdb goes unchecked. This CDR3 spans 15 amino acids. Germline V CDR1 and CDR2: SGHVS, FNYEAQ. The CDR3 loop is CASSLRRESYNEQFF.

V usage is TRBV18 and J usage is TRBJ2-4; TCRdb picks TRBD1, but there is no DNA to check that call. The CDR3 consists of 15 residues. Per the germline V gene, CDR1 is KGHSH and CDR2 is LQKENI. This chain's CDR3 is CASSPGGGRGNIQYF.